This T cell receptor (beta chain) derives from a study of shared clonotypes between healthy human individuals. An assay was performed, and its level was deep. Measured with immunoSEQ multiplex PCR; TCRdb has only the in-frame clones, and not every one. The table has around 700,000 clones, about 90% seen once. Cells designated naive CD8 were CD45RO-negative and were positively selected for CCR7, with terminally differentiated effector memory CD45RA+ cells excluded. The V gene's germline CDR1 is LGHNA and CDR2 YNFKEQ. Deletions cut 4 bases from V and 8 bases from J, with 12 bases between. This CDR3 is built from 13 residues.

The receptor was isolated from a man under 40 in good health. The source material was naive CD8+ T cells sorted from blood. The V call is TRBV4-2, the J call TRBJ1-5; D may be TRBD1 (6 bases). The DNA for the CDR3 is TGTGCCAGCAGCCTTAACAGGGACAAGCCCCAGCATTTT. Its translation: CASSLNRDKPQHF.